The subject of this entry is one T cell receptor (beta chain). Deletions cut 5 bases from V and 0 bases from J, with 11 bases between. The CDR3 extends over 15 amino acids. CDR1 and CDR2 (germline): LNHDA, SQIVND (reference sequence). These data belong to a study of blood T cell repertoires in COVID-19. The protocol was immunoSEQ multiplex PCR, while the TCRdb copy is restricted to in-frame clones and leaves out a portion. The sample includes roughly 330,000 clones, 70% to 90% of them seen just once. The chain combines TRBV19 with TRBJ1-5; D is uncertain. The receptor comes from a young woman who had recovered from COVID-19. The sequenced sample was PBMCs or T cells enriched from blood (not recorded which). This chain's CDR3 is CASSLTSYSNQPQHF. The CDR3, as DNA: TGTGCCAGTAGTTTAACTTCGTATAGCAATCAGCCCCAGCATTTT.